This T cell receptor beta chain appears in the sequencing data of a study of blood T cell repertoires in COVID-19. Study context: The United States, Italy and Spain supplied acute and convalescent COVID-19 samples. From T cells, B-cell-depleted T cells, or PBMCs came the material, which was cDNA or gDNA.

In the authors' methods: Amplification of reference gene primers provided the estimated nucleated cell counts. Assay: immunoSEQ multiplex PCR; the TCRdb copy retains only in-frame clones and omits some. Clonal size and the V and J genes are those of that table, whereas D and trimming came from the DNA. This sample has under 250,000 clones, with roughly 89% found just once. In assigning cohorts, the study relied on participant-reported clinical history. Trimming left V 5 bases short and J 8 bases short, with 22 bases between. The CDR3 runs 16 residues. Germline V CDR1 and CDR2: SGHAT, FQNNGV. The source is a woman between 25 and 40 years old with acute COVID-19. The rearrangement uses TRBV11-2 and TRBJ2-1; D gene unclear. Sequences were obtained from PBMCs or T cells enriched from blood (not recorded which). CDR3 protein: CASSPLKRSRTYEQFF. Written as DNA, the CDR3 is TGTGCCAGCAGCCCCCTTAAGAGGAGCCGCACCTATGAGCAGTTCTTC.